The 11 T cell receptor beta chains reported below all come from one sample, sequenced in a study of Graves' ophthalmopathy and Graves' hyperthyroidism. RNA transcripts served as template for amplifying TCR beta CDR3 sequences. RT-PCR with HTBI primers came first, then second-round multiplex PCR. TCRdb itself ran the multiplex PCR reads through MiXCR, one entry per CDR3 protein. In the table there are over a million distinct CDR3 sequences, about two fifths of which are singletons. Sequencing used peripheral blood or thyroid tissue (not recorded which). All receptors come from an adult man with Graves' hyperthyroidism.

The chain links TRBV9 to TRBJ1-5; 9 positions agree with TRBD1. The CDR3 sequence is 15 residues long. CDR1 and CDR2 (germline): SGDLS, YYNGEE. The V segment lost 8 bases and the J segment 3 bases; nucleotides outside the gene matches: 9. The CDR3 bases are TGTGCCAGTGCGACAGGGGGTGTCGACAATCAGCCCCAGCATTTT. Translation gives CASATGGVDNQPQHF.

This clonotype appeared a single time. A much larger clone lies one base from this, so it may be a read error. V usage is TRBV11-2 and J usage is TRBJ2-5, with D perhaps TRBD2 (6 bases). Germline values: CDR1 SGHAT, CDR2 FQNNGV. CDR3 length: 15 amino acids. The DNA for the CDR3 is TGTGCCAGCAGCTCCCCGCTTAGCGGAGAAGAGACCCAGTGCTTC. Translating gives CASSSPLSGEETQCF.

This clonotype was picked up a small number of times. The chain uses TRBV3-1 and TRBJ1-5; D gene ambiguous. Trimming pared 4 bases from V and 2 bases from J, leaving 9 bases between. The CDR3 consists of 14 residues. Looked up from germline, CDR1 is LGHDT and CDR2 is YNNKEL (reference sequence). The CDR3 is CASSPALGNQPQHF. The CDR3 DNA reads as TGTGCCAGCAGCCCAGCGCTTGGCAATCAGCCCCAGCATTTT.

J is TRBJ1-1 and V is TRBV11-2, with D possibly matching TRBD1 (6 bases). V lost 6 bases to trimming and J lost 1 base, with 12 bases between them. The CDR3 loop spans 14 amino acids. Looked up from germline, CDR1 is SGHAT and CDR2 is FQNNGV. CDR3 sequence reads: CASRFGQSNTEAFF. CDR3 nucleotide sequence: TGTGCCAGCAGGTTCGGACAGTCGAACACTGAAGCTTTCTTT. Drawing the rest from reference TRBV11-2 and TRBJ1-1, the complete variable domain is EAGVAQSPRYKIIEKRQSVAFWCNPISGHATLYWYQQILGQGPKLLIQFQNNGVVDDSQLPKDRFSAERLKGVDSTLKIQPAKLEDSAVYLCASRFGQSNTEAFFGQGTRLTVV.

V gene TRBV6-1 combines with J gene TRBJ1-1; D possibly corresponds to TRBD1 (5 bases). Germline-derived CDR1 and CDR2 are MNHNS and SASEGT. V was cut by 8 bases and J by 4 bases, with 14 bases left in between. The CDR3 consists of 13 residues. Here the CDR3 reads CASGLRGTTEAFF. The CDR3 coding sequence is TGTGCCAGCGGACTAAGGGGTACCACTGAAGCTTTCTTT.

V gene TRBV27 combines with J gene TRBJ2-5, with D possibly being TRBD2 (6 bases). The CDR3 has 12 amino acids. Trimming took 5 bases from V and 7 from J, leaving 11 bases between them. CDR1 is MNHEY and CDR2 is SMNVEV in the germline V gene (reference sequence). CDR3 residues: CASSPRLGTQYF. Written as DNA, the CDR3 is TGTGCCAGCAGTCCCCGACTAGGGACCCAGTACTTC.

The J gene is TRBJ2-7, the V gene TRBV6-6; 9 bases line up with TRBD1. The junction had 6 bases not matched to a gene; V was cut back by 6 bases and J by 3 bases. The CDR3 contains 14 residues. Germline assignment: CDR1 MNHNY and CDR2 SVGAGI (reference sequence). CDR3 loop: CASSPTDRGYEQYF. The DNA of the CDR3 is TGTGCCAGCAGCCCTACGGACAGGGGCTACGAGCAGTACTTC.

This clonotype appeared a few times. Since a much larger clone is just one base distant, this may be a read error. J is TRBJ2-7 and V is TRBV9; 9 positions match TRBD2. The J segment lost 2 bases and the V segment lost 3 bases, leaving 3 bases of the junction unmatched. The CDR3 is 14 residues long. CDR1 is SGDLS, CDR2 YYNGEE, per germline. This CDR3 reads CASSAGTSPYEQYF. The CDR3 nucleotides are TGTGCCAGCAGCGCCGGGACTAGCCCCTACGAGCAGTACTTC. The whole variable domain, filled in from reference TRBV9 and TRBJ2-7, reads DSGVTQTPKHLITATGQRVTLRCSPRSGDLSVYWYQQSLDQGLQFLIQYYNGEERAKGNILERFSAQQFPDLHSELNLSSLELGDSALYFCASSAGTSPYEQYFGPGTRLTVT.

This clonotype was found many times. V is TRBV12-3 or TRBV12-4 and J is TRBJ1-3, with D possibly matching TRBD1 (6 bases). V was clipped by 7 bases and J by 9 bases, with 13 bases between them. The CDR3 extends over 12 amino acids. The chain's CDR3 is CASKQGGLTIYF. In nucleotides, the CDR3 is TGTGCCAGCAAACAGGGCGGCCTCACCATATATTTT.

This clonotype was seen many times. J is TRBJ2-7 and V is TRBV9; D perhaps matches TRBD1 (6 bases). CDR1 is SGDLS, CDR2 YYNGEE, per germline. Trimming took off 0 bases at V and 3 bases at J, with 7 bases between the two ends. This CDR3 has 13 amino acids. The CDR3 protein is CASSVGGHYEQYF. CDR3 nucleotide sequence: TGTGCCAGCAGCGTAGGGGGACACTACGAGCAGTACTTC.

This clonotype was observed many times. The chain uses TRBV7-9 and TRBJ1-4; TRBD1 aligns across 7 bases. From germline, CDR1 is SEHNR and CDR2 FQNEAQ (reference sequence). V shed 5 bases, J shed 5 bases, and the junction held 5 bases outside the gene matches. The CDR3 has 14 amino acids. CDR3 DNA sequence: TGTGCCAGCAGCCGACAGGGAGCGAATGAAAAACTGTTTTTT. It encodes CASSRQGANEKLFF. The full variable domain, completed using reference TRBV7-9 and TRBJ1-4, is DTGVSQNPRHKITKRGQNVTFRCDPISEHNRLYWYRQTLGQGPEFLTYFQNEAQLEKSRLLSDRFSAERPKGSFSTLEIQRTEQGDSAMYLCASSRQGANEKLFFGSGTQLSVL.